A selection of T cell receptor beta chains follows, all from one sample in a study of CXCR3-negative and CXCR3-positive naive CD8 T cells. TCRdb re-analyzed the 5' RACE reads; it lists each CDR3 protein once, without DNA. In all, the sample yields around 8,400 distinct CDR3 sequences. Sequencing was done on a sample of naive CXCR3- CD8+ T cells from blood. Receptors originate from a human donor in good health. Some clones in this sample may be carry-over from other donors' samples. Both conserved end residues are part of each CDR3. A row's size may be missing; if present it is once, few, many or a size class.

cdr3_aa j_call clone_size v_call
CASSQDLGEGWDEQYF TRBJ2-7 . TRBV4-2
CASSQEGGFGELFF TRBJ2-2 medium-sized TRBV4-2
CASTPGLLGTEAFF TRBJ1-1 medium-sized TRBV19
CSVDMGEGQDEQFF TRBJ2-1 medium-sized TRBV29-1
CASRMDSNQPQHF TRBJ1-5 medium-sized TRBV5-1
CASSPGTGTDGYTF TRBJ1-2 medium-sized TRBV12-3/TRBV12-4
CASSQYPAGRNQPQHF TRBJ1-5 medium-sized TRBV4-1
CASSPTGLNTEAFF TRBJ1-1 . TRBV9
CASTQTGGETEAFF TRBJ1-1 medium-sized TRBV6-6
CASSVEPLPGTGELFF TRBJ2-2 . TRBV9
CASSVKSYNEQFF TRBJ2-1 medium-sized TRBV9
CASSQLTGGEQYF TRBJ2-7 medium-sized TRBV14
CASSFLGDSYEQYF TRBJ2-7 . TRBV11-3
CASSSPGAGPNTGELFF TRBJ2-2 . TRBV28
CATSDTSLGDEQFF TRBJ2-1 medium-sized TRBV24-1
CASSAGYMNTEAFF TRBJ1-1 medium-sized TRBV5-1
CSGGERYYEQYF TRBJ2-7 medium-sized TRBV20-1
CSARGTSGEQFF TRBJ2-1 . TRBV20-1
CASSNPGADTQYF TRBJ2-3 . TRBV6-2/TRBV6-3
CASSSGGSETQYF TRBJ2-5 . TRBV7-9
CATLGTAYNEQFF TRBJ2-1 . TRBV6-5
CASSPQGPEAQHF TRBJ1-5 medium-sized TRBV27
CASSPEGQLYEQYF TRBJ2-7 medium-sized TRBV5-1
CASSLKKDRVGDTF TRBJ1-2 medium-sized TRBV5-1
CASSFRGTQYF TRBJ2-3 . TRBV28
CASSLQTSGNTGELFF TRBJ2-2 medium-sized TRBV3-1
CASSLAGGPTDTQYF TRBJ2-3 medium-sized TRBV27
CASSLGTGAYEQYF TRBJ2-7 . TRBV28
CSVLIGAEAFF TRBJ1-1 medium-sized TRBV29-1
CASSSKTSGSSDTQYF TRBJ2-3 medium-sized TRBV21-1
CAISGDPEGAKNIQYF TRBJ2-4 medium-sized TRBV10-3
CASSLGQGMETQYF TRBJ2-5 . TRBV13
CASSKIADQETQYF TRBJ2-5 . TRBV7-6
CSASLDEGGTGELFF TRBJ2-2 medium-sized TRBV20-1
CASRRKGGYGYTF TRBJ1-2 . TRBV27
CSAILAGGPYEQYF TRBJ2-7 . TRBV20-1
CASSPDQTYQETQYF TRBJ2-5 medium-sized TRBV27
CASSWDSGPYNSPLHF TRBJ1-6 medium-sized TRBV7-9
CSVVGQGTYNEQFF TRBJ2-1 medium-sized TRBV29-1
CAKLGQGAGANTGELFF TRBJ2-2 . TRBV2
CSVYRGEDNEKLFF TRBJ1-4 medium-sized TRBV29-1
CASSLTPGQGSYEQYF TRBJ2-7 . TRBV6-5
CASSPGVAGNNEQFF TRBJ2-1 medium-sized TRBV13
CASSLSTDFNQPQHF TRBJ1-5 medium-sized TRBV7-6
CASSVEGFGGYEQFF TRBJ2-1 . TRBV9
CASSLSGSSNEQFF TRBJ2-1 . TRBV6-1
CSAHFPRDRTMYGYTF TRBJ1-2 medium-sized TRBV29-1
CASSLTDPKDIQYF TRBJ2-4 medium-sized TRBV27
CSAEGSRRLNTEAFF TRBJ1-1 . TRBV20-1
CASSLASKGDEQFF TRBJ2-1 medium-sized TRBV7-9
CASSPRTSGASYEQYF TRBJ2-7 . TRBV13
CSARVAGSTDTQYF TRBJ2-3 medium-sized TRBV20-1
CASSLWGSRGLAGGNNEQFF TRBJ2-1 medium-sized TRBV4-2
CSARVLAGDWAEQFF TRBJ2-1 . TRBV20-1